These 19 T cell receptor beta chains originate from one sample sequenced in a study of cytomegalovirus exposure and HLA in healthy donors (dated by TCRdb to 2015 to 2018). The library came from the immunoSEQ multiplex PCR assay. For the multiplex PCR, a mixture combining 60 forward primers for TCR Vbeta segments and 13 reverse primers for TCR Jbeta segments was used. Sourced from immuneACCESS, this table was stored by TCRdb with only in-frame sequences that have V and J called. A share of the clones is absent; for the studies checked, an unresolved V gene accounts for under half, and the remainder has no known explanation. This sample gives around 100,000 clones in total; 60% to 75% of them show up just once. Together, the top ten hold 10% of the sample. What was sequenced was PBMCs. Every receptor here comes from a man aged 50 to 60 in good health and CMV-seronegative.

In DNA form, the CDR3 reads TGTGCCAGCAGTGCGGGCTTGGGGGGAGGAGAGACCCAGTACTTC. Translated: CASSAGLGGGETQYF. The V and J genes are TRBV25-1 and TRBJ2-5; tentatively, D is TRBD2 (6 bases). V dropped 4 bases and J dropped 4 bases, with 16 bases sitting between them. The V gene's germline CDR1 is MGHDK and CDR2 SYGVNS. CDR3 length equals 15 residues.

J is TRBJ1-6 and V is TRBV5-4; tentative D call: TRBD1 (6 bases). With 4 bases removed from V and 0 bases from J, the gap between germline ends came to 14 bases. Germline CDR1 SGHNT, CDR2 YYREEE (reference sequence). CDR3 size: 17 residues. The CDR3 here is CASSRDRQSSYNSPLHF. As DNA, the CDR3 is TGTGCCAGCAGCCGAGACAGGCAAAGCTCCTATAATTCACCCCTCCACTTT.

The CDR3 DNA reads as TGTGCCACCGCGGGACAGGGAAATCAGCCCCAGCATTTT. Protein product: CATAGQGNQPQHF. The V call is TRBV10-3, the J call TRBJ1-5, with TRBD1 matching 9 bases. The CDR3 sequence is 13 residues long. V lost 10 bases, J lost 4 bases, and 5 bases stayed unmatched. CDR1 is ENHRY, CDR2 SYGVKD, per germline.

This chain joins TRBV10-3 and TRBJ2-5; 15 bases match TRBD2. The CDR3 has 15 amino acids. Germline-derived CDR1 and CDR2 are ENHRY and SYGVKD. Unmatched junction bases numbered 5, after V lost 11 bases and J lost 1 base. The CDR3 sequence is CASGLAGGGQETQYF. CDR3 bases: TGTGCCTCGGGACTAGCGGGAGGTGGCCAAGAGACCCAGTACTTC.

This clone was seen once. The rearrangement links TRBV19 to TRBJ1-2; maybe TRBD1 (6 bases). CDR1 is LNHDA and CDR2 is SQIVND in the germline V gene (reference sequence). With 2 bases removed from V and 5 bases from J, the gap between germline ends came to 9 bases. This CDR3 has 13 amino acids. CDR3 nucleotide sequence: TGTGCCAGTAGTATACCCGGGACATATGGCTACACCTTC. Its protein is CASSIPGTYGYTF.

The CDR3 sequence: CASSNRVPYGYTF. The DNA of the CDR3 is TGTGCCAGCTCAAACCGGGTCCCCTATGGCTACACCTTC. The chain combines TRBV18 with TRBJ1-2; D remains unclear. The germline V gene encodes CDR1 KGHSH and CDR2 LQKENI. V was clipped by 5 bases and J by 4 bases, with 11 bases between them. The CDR3 is made up of 13 amino acids.

The rearrangement joins TRBV18 to TRBJ1-2; weak D call: TRBD1 (5 bases). Trimming removed 3 bases at V and 7 bases at J, with 21 bases between. Germline V lookup: CDR1 KGHSH, CDR2 LQKENI. The CDR3 is made up of 16 amino acids. The CDR3 protein is CASSPTQLGGKSGYTF. The CDR3 DNA reads TGTGCCAGCTCACCCACCCAATTGGGGGGAAAAAGTGGCTACACCTTC.

This chain connects TRBV6-5 to TRBJ1-3; no firm D call. Germline V gene sequence: CDR1 MNHEY, CDR2 SVGAGI. V was cut by 5 bases and J by 1 base, with 9 bases left in between. CDR3 length: 14 amino acids. CDR3 region: CASSGLASGNTIYF. The CDR3 nucleotides read TGTGCCAGCAGTGGACTGGCTTCTGGAAACACCATATATTTT.

J is TRBJ1-2 and V is TRBV7-8; TRBD1 aligns across 9 bases. Germline values: CDR1 SGHVS, CDR2 FQNEAQ. The CDR3 sequence is 15 residues long. The V and J ends lost 1 base and 4 bases, in that order; junction bases with no gene match: 4. CDR3 sequence reads: CASSLVTGGPYGYTF. The DNA of the CDR3 is TGTGCCAGCAGCTTAGTGACAGGGGGACCCTATGGCTACACCTTC.

The V gene is TRBV11-1, the J gene TRBJ2-7; D might be TRBD2 (7 bases). Trimming took off 5 bases at V and 13 bases at J, with 18 bases between the two ends. This CDR3 is built from 12 residues. Germline V lookup: CDR1 SGHAT, CDR2 FQDESV (reference sequence). For the CDR3, the DNA is TGTGCCAGCAGCCGGGGGGCCGTCGACACATACTTC. Its protein is CASSRGAVDTYF.

V gene TRBV7-9 combines with J gene TRBJ2-7; D is possibly TRBD1 (5 bases). In germline, CDR1 is SEHNR, CDR2 FQNEAQ (reference sequence). Trimming left V 6 bases short and J 1 base short, with 7 bases between. CDR3 size: 12 residues. CDR3 sequence reads: CASRDISYEQYF. DNA of the CDR3: TGTGCCAGCAGGGACATTTCCTACGAGCAGTACTTC.

The CDR3 nucleotides read TGTGCCTGGAGTCCCTCCGACAGGATGGGCACTGAAGCTTTCTTT. Translation gives CAWSPSDRMGTEAFF. The rearrangement joins TRBV30 to TRBJ1-1, with D perhaps matching TRBD1 (6 bases). The V gene's germline CDR1 is GTSNPN and CDR2 SVGIG (reference sequence). The CDR3 runs to 15 residues. Between the trimmed V and J ends, which lost 2 bases and 4 bases, there was a span of 17 bases.

The chain combines TRBV10-3 with TRBJ1-4; D is unclear. From germline, CDR1 is ENHRY and CDR2 SYGVKD. The CDR3 length is 12 residues. The V and J ends lost 8 bases and 8 bases respectively, with 12 bases between them. The CDR3 nucleotides are TGTGCCATCGGCCAGCCGGAGGAAAAACTGTTTTTT. The encoded protein is CAIGQPEEKLFF.

The chain joins TRBV6-5 to TRBJ1-5; D remains unclear. CDR3 length: 12 residues. Germline V gene sequence: CDR1 MNHEY, CDR2 SVGAGI. Trimming removed 4 bases at V and 7 bases at J, with 8 bases between. Here the CDR3 reads CASSSDLQPQHF. The DNA for the CDR3 is TGTGCCAGCAGTTCAGACTTGCAGCCCCAGCATTTT.

This rearrangement joins TRBV7-9 to TRBJ1-6; D perhaps matches TRBD1 (5 bases). Trimming took off 5 bases at V and 8 bases at J, with 13 bases between the two ends. The V gene's germline CDR1 is SEHNR and CDR2 FQNEAQ (reference sequence). This CDR3 region has 14 residues. The CDR3 bases are TGTGCCAGCAGCAAGACAGTCTTGGATTCACCCCTCCACTTT. It translates to CASSKTVLDSPLHF.

In this sample, this clone turned up a few times. The chain links TRBV30 to TRBJ2-1; 7 positions agree with TRBD2. This CDR3 contains 14 residues. CDR1 is GTSNPN and CDR2 is SVGIG in the germline V gene (reference sequence). V lost 2 bases, J lost 8 bases, and 9 bases stayed unmatched. The CDR3 DNA follows: TGTGCCTGGAGTTCCCACCTGGGGGGGGATGAGCAGTTCTTC. Translation: CAWSSHLGGDEQFF.

The chain joins TRBV15 to TRBJ1-1, with 8 bases that match TRBD1. Unmatched junction bases numbered 10, after V lost 5 bases and J lost 8 bases. Germline V gives CDR1 LNHNV, CDR2 YYDKDF (reference sequence). This CDR3 comprises 14 residues. The CDR3 region is CATSPGARDREAFF. The DNA of the CDR3 is TGTGCCACCAGCCCTGGGGCCCGGGACAGGGAAGCTTTCTTT.

The chain recombines TRBV18 with TRBJ1-2; 9 nucleotides line up with TRBD1. Germline V gene lookup returns CDR1 KGHSH and CDR2 LQKENI. There are 16 residues in the CDR3. After removal of 0 bases from V and 3 bases from J, the junction contained 5 bases not matched to a gene. The CDR3: CASSPPEGTGYYGYTF. The CDR3 DNA is TGTGCCAGCTCACCACCGGAGGGGACAGGGTACTATGGCTACACCTTC.

This sequence joins TRBV5-4 and TRBJ2-3, with D possibly being TRBD2 (6 bases). Between the trimmed V and J ends, which lost 0 bases and 0 bases, there was a span of 8 bases. The CDR3 length is 15 residues. Germline CDR1 is SGHNT and CDR2 is YYREEE (reference sequence). The CDR3 DNA sequence: TGTGCCAGCAGCTTGGAGCTAGCGAGCACAGATACGCAGTATTTT. Its protein is CASSLELASTDTQYF.